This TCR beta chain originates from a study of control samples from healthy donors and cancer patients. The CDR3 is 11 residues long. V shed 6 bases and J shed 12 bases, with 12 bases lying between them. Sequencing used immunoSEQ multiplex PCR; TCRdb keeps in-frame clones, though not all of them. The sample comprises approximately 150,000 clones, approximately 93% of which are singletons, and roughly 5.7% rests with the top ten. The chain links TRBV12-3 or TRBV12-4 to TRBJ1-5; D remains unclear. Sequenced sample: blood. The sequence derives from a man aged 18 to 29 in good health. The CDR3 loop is CASSPQLNQHF. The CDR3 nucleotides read TGTGCCAGCAGCCCTCAGCTAAACCAGCATTTT.